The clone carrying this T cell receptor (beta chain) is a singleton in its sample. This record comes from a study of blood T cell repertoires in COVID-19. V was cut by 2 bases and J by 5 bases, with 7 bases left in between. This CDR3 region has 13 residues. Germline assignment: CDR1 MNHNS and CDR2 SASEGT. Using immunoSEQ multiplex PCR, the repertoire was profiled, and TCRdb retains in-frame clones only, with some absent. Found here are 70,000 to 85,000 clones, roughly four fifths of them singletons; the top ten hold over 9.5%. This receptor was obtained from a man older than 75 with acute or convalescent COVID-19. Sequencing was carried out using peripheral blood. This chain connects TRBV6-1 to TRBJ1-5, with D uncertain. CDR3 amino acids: CASSEQADQPQHF. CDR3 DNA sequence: TGTGCCAGCAGTGAACAGGCAGATCAGCCCCAGCATTTT.